The source of this T cell receptor beta chain is a study of T cell changes during pregnancy in multiple sclerosis. Per the germline V gene, CDR1 is SEHNR and CDR2 is FQNEAQ (reference sequence). V lost 4 bases, J lost 4 bases, and 9 bases stayed unmatched. The CDR3 sequence is 16 residues long. The repertoire was sequenced with immunoSEQ multiplex PCR; TCRdb's copy has only in-frame clones and lacks some. The sample records some 74,000 clones, roughly 92% being singletons. The sequencing used peripheral blood, collected before pregnancy. The V call is TRBV7-9, the J call TRBJ2-7; TRBD2 matches 11 bases. The origin of this receptor is a female donor with multiple sclerosis, enrolled in a pregnancy study. This chain's CDR3 is CASSSTSGILGYEQYF. In DNA, the CDR3 is TGTGCCAGCAGCTCGACTAGCGGGATACTTGGGTACGAGCAGTACTTC.